This T cell receptor (beta chain) was documented in a study of blood T cell repertoires in COVID-19. About the study: From the United States, Italy and Spain came samples of acute and convalescent COVID-19. T cells, B-cell-depleted T cells, or PBMCs supplied cDNA or gDNA.

The CDR3 sequence is 16 residues long. J lost 0 bases, V lost 7 bases, and 13 bases had no gene match. Germline loops: CDR1 SQVTM, CDR2 ANQGSEA. Original processing notes: Reference gene primer amplification gave nucleated cell count estimates. The assay was immunoSEQ multiplex PCR, and TCRdb's table has in-frame clones only and misses some. D and trimming come from the DNA, and the V and J calls and clone size come from that table. The data hold about 110,000 clones, with around 78% observed a single time. This clone was detected many times. The sequence was obtained from an elderly man with COVID-19, enrolled during active disease. The sequenced sample consisted of peripheral blood. The rearrangement uses TRBV29-1 and TRBJ2-7; 9 bases map to TRBD2. In DNA, the CDR3 is TGCAGCGCAGCTGGCGGGGCGGGAGGGCCCTCCTACGAGCAGTACTTC. As protein: CSAAGGAGGPSYEQYF.